The next 15 T cell receptor beta chains were all read from a single sample in a study of blood T cell repertoires in COVID-19. The repertoire was sequenced with immunoSEQ multiplex PCR; TCRdb's copy has only in-frame clones and lacks some. The profile shows approximately 150,000 clones, more than 60% of them singletons. The material sequenced was peripheral blood. The receptors come from a man aged 50 or older with acute or convalescent COVID-19.

This clone showed up just once. The rearrangement uses TRBV10-1 and TRBJ1-2; D ambiguous. Germline V gene lookup returns CDR1 WNHNN and CDR2 SYGVQD (reference sequence). The CDR3 runs 13 residues. Trimming left V 0 bases short and J 4 bases short, with 6 bases between. The CDR3 here is CASSESGSYGYTF. CDR3 bases: TGCGCCAGCAGTGAGTCGGGGAGCTATGGCTACACCTTC.

On this clone itself: Just one base apart from a much larger clone, this may be a read error. The chain couples TRBV6-5 to TRBJ1-6; 9 nucleotides align to TRBD1. The germline V gene has CDR1 MNHEY and CDR2 SVGAGI. With V trimmed by 6 bases and J by 8 bases, 2 bases remained unmatched. The CDR3 has 13 amino acids. CDR3 nucleotides: TGTGCCAGCAGCCGGGACAGGGATTCACCCCTCCACTTT. This codes for CASSRDRDSPLHF.

The V and J genes are TRBV5-4 and TRBJ2-3; 9 positions match TRBD2. CDR1 and CDR2 from the germline V gene are SGHNT and YYREEE (reference sequence). Unmatched junction bases numbered 11, after V lost 2 bases and J lost 7 bases. CDR3 size: 16 residues. The CDR3 region is CASSLLAGEVSNTQYF. The CDR3 DNA follows: TGTGCCAGCAGCTTATTAGCGGGGGAGGTATCAAATACGCAGTATTTT.

The chain links TRBV2 to TRBJ2-5; TRBD2 is a possible D gene (8 bases). Germline assignment: CDR1 SNHLY and CDR2 FYNNEI. This CDR3 region has 19 residues. Trimming took off 6 bases at V and 5 bases at J, with 31 bases between the two ends. The CDR3 region is CASRVDRIPKPAGEETQYF. The CDR3 nucleotides are TGTGCCAGCAGGGTGGACAGGATACCTAAGCCAGCGGGGGAGGAGACCCAGTACTTC.

The rearrangement links TRBV19 to TRBJ1-2; 9 nucleotides align to TRBD1. Germline-derived CDR1 and CDR2 are LNHDA and SQIVND (reference sequence). The trim removed 4 bases at V and 6 bases at J, leaving 6 bases unmatched. The CDR3 length is 14 residues. CDR3 DNA: TGTGCCAGTAGTACGGACAGGGGAGGCGATGGCTACACCTTC. Translation: CASSTDRGGDGYTF. Together with reference TRBV19 and TRBJ1-2, the CDR3 gives the full variable domain: DGGITQSPKYLFRKEGQNVTLSCEQNLNHDAMYWYRQDPGQGLRLIYYSQIVNDFQKGDIAEGYSVSREKKESFPLTVTSAQKNPTAFYLCASSTDRGGDGYTFGSGTRLTVV.

The genes are TRBV10-2 and TRBJ1-1; 8 bases line up with TRBD1. After removal of 7 bases from V and 5 bases from J, the junction contained 6 bases not matched to a gene. The CDR3 runs to 13 residues. Germline lookup yields CDR1 WSHSY and CDR2 SAAADI. Here the CDR3 reads CASTGQGWTEAFF. CDR3 in DNA: TGCGCCAGCACAGGACAGGGTTGGACTGAAGCTTTCTTT.

This clone appeared once. The chain couples TRBV7-6 to TRBJ1-1; the D is unclear. The CDR3 is 12 residues long. Germline V CDR1 and CDR2: SGHVS, FNYEAQ. Trimming shortened V by 5 bases and J by 6 bases, and 10 bases separated the two germline ends. The CDR3, as DNA: TGTGCCAGCAGCCCCGAGGGCTCTGAAGCTTTCTTT. Its translation is CASSPEGSEAFF.

The CDR3 protein is CARRAHEQYV. The CDR3 DNA is TGTGCCAGGAGGGCCCACGAGCAGTACGTC. The chain carries TRBV19 and TRBJ2-7; D may be TRBD2 (5 bases). The CDR3 runs 10 residues. Germline CDR1 is LNHDA and CDR2 is SQIVND (reference sequence). V was trimmed by 9 bases and J by 5 bases, leaving 8 bases between them.

The chain links TRBV7-9 to TRBJ2-1, with 12 bases that match TRBD2. From germline, CDR1 is SEHNR and CDR2 FQNEAQ (reference sequence). Trimming took 6 bases from V and 4 from J; bases not matched to a gene: 4. The CDR3 is 15 amino acids. The CDR3 bases are TGTGCCAGCAGTCCCGGGACTAGCGGGTACAATGAGCAGTTCTTC. Encoded protein: CASSPGTSGYNEQFF.

V usage is TRBV2 and J usage is TRBJ2-1; 7 bases line up with TRBD1. The CDR3 has 12 residues. CDR1 and CDR2 from the germline V gene are SNHLY and FYNNEI. The ends lost 6 bases at V and 8 bases at J; junction bases unmatched: 4. DNA for the CDR3: TGTGCCAGCAGCGGGACAGCCGATGAGCAGTTCTTC. Translation: CASSGTADEQFF.

The CDR3 DNA follows: TGTGCCAGCAGCTTACCTTGGGACAGTCAGCCCCAGCATTTT. This codes for CASSLPWDSQPQHF. V and J are TRBV5-6 and TRBJ1-5; 7 bases line up with TRBD1. The CDR3 totals 14 residues. CDR1 and CDR2 (germline): SGHDT, YYEEEE. The V segment lost 2 bases and the J segment 6 bases; nucleotides outside the gene matches: 5.

This clone showed up just a few times. The J gene is TRBJ1-1, the V gene TRBV14; maybe TRBD1 (6 bases). The CDR3 totals 16 residues. Trimming removed 1 base from V and 4 bases from J, with 16 bases in between. Germline V gene data show CDR1 as SGHDN and CDR2 as FVKESK. CDR3 region: CASSQGGDGGSTEAFF. The CDR3 bases are TGTGCCAGCAGCCAAGGGGGTGATGGGGGCAGCACTGAAGCTTTCTTT. Drawing the rest from reference TRBV14 and TRBJ1-1, the complete variable domain is EAGVTQFPSHSVIEKGQTVTLRCDPISGHDNLYWYRRVMGKEIKFLLHFVKESKQDESGMPNNRFLAERTGGTYSTLKVQPAELEDSGVYFCASSQGGDGGSTEAFFGQGTRLTVV.

The chain links TRBV30 to TRBJ1-2; 9 nucleotides line up with TRBD1. The CDR3 is 14 residues long. Germline V gives CDR1 GTSNPN, CDR2 SVGIG (reference sequence). The V and J ends lost 6 bases and 8 bases, in that order; junction bases with no gene match: 13. CDR3 in amino acids: CACLAQTGGSGYTF. The CDR3 DNA reads TGTGCCTGCCTAGCCCAGACAGGGGGATCCGGCTACACCTTC.

V and J are TRBV2 and TRBJ2-1; D gene unclear. This CDR3 is 11 amino acids long. Looked up from germline, CDR1 is SNHLY and CDR2 is FYNNEI. Trimming pared 5 bases from V and 5 bases from J, leaving 4 bases between. The CDR3 region has the DNA TGTGCCAGCAGTTCCAACAATGAGCAGTTCTTC. Protein sequence: CASSSNNEQFF.

This clone showed up just a few times. V gene TRBV7-6 combines with J gene TRBJ2-1; D call uncertain. The germline V and J ends were trimmed by 4 bases and 0 bases, with 13 bases remaining between them. Germline V CDR1 and CDR2: SGHVS, FNYEAQ. CDR3 size: 16 residues. CDR3 in DNA: TGTGCCAGCAGCTGGCTGACGAGGAGCTCCTACAATGAGCAGTTCTTC. It translates to CASSWLTRSSYNEQFF.